Described below is a single T cell receptor beta chain sequence and its context. Looked up from germline, CDR1 is SNHLY and CDR2 is FYNNEI. The CDR3 contains 14 residues. Trimming removed 3 bases from V and 4 bases from J, with 12 bases in between. Assay: immunoSEQ multiplex PCR; the TCRdb copy retains only in-frame clones and omits some. This table has about 130,000 clones, about nine tenths appearing once. This specimen belongs to a study of T cell responses to AZD1222 COVID-19 vaccine. V is TRBV2 and J is TRBJ1-2, with a possible D match to TRBD1 (5 bases). Sequences were derived from peripheral blood, sampled 28 days after the second AZD1222 dose. The TCR originated in an adult who received the AZD1222 COVID-19 vaccine. The chain's CDR3 is CASSDVGELYGYTF. The CDR3 bases are TGTGCCAGCAGTGATGTAGGGGAACTCTATGGCTACACCTTC.